Following are 17 T cell receptor beta chains from one sample sequenced in a study of control samples from healthy donors and cancer patients. Using immunoSEQ multiplex PCR, the repertoire was profiled, and TCRdb retains in-frame clones only, with some absent. The sample holds tens of thousands of clones; approximately 89% are singletons and the top ten take 20% to 25%. Sequenced: blood. Receptor source: a man aged 45 to 65 in good health.

This chain connects TRBV7-9 to TRBJ1-3; TRBD1 matches 8 bases. The V gene's germline CDR1 is SEHNR and CDR2 FQNEAQ (reference sequence). The CDR3 has 15 amino acids. Trimming took 1 base from V and 2 from J; bases not matched to a gene: 1. The CDR3 DNA is TGTGCCAGCAGCTTAGGGGGACAGGCTGGAAACACCATATATTTT. Translation gives CASSLGGQAGNTIYF.

The chain uses TRBV5-8 and TRBJ1-5, with TRBD1 matching over 8 bases. The germline gives CDR1 SGHTS, CDR2 YDEGEE. The CDR3 consists of 15 residues. The V and J ends lost 0 bases and 7 bases, in that order; junction bases with no gene match: 6. The CDR3 bases are TGTGCCAGCAGCTTGGCAGGGGGCGAAAAACAGCCCCAGCATTTT. Its translation is CASSLAGGEKQPQHF.

This clone was found once. The chain couples TRBV19 to TRBJ1-5, with D possibly TRBD1 on 5 matching bases. Trimming removed 4 bases from V and 5 bases from J, with 15 bases in between. CDR1 and CDR2 (germline): LNHDA, SQIVND (reference sequence). CDR3 length: 15 amino acids. The CDR3 spells CASSRGRADDQPQHF. In DNA form, the CDR3 reads TGTGCCAGTAGTAGAGGCAGGGCCGACGATCAGCCCCAGCATTTT.

The genes are TRBV18 and TRBJ2-5; 10 positions agree with TRBD2. The germline V gene has CDR1 KGHSH and CDR2 LQKENI. J was trimmed by 4 bases and V by 5 bases; bases with no gene match: 4. This CDR3 region has 14 residues. The CDR3 loop reads CASSGTSEGETQYF. The CDR3 DNA sequence: TGTGCCAGCTCAGGGACTAGCGAAGGAGAGACCCAGTACTTC.

This chain links TRBV5-1 with TRBJ1-1; D is undetermined. The CDR3 has 13 amino acids. CDR1 SGHRS and CDR2 YFSETQ come from the germline V gene. V was shortened by 3 bases and J by 0 bases, with 6 bases between the two germline ends. The CDR3 nucleotides are TGCGCCAGCAGCTACCAGATGAACACTGAAGCTTTCTTT. This codes for CASSYQMNTEAFF.

V and J are TRBV4-1 and TRBJ1-6; D is unresolved. V lost 4 bases and J lost 10, with 11 bases in between. The CDR3 consists of 13 residues. Germline loops: CDR1 MGHRA, CDR2 YSYEKL. The CDR3 here is CASSPNQESPLHF. As DNA, the CDR3 is TGCGCCAGCAGCCCGAACCAGGAGTCACCCCTCCACTTT.

This chain uses TRBV29-1 with TRBJ2-1; no clear D. The V gene lost 3 bases and the J gene lost 4 bases, with 4 bases spanning the gap. The CDR3 totals 11 residues. CDR1 SQVTM and CDR2 ANQGSEA come from the germline V gene. CDR3 sequence (DNA): TGCAGCGTTGACACTTACAATGAGCAGTTCTTC. Encoded protein: CSVDTYNEQFF.

The CDR3 is CASSSGQGSYTEAFF. CDR3 bases: TGCGCCAGCAGCTCAGGACAGGGCAGTTATACTGAAGCTTTCTTT. J is TRBJ1-1 and V is TRBV5-1, with 8 positions matching TRBD1. J gave up 5 bases and V 3 bases, and 9 bases lay outside the gene matches. CDR3 length equals 15 residues. CDR1 SGHRS and CDR2 YFSETQ come from the germline V gene.

The table lists this clone with a count of one. The V gene is TRBV7-2, the J gene TRBJ1-3; no clear D. The V and J ends lost 5 bases and 0 bases respectively, with 8 bases between them. The CDR3 covers 14 residues. Germline V gene data show CDR1 as SGHTA and CDR2 as FQGNSA. In nucleotides, the CDR3 is TGTGCCAGCAGCCCCGATTACTCTGGAAACACCATATATTTT. It specifies CASSPDYSGNTIYF. Based on the CDR3 plus reference TRBV7-2 and TRBJ1-3, the full variable domain is GAGVSQSPSNKVTEKGKDVELRCDPISGHTALYWYRQSLGQGLEFLIYFQGNSAPDKSGLPSDRFSAERTGGSVSTLTIQRTQQEDSAVYLCASSPDYSGNTIYFGEGSWLTVV.

This chain joins TRBV13 and TRBJ2-3, with D hard to call. The V end lost 5 bases, the J end lost 2 bases, and 11 bases lay between the germline ends. This CDR3 has 14 amino acids. The germline CDR1 and CDR2 sequences are PRHDT and FYEKMQ (reference sequence). The CDR3, as DNA: TGTGCCAGCAGCCCGATTCGATCCACAGATACGCAGTATTTT. Protein: CASSPIRSTDTQYF. Supplemented by reference TRBV13 and TRBJ2-3, the full variable domain reads AAGVIQSPRHLIKEKRETATLKCYPIPRHDTVYWYQQGPGQDPQFLISFYEKMQSDKGSIPDRFSAQQFSDYHSELNMSSLELGDSALYFCASSPIRSTDTQYFGPGTRLTVL.

The CDR3 DNA reads TGTGCCAGTAGTATAGACTGGGAGGGCGAAGCTTTCTTT. Translating it yields CASSIDWEGEAFF. This chain uses TRBV19 with TRBJ1-1, with no clear D. The germline V gene encodes CDR1 LNHDA and CDR2 SQIVND (reference sequence). V was pared by 0 bases and J by 8 bases, with 10 bases between. The CDR3 has 13 residues. Full variable domain (outside the CDR3, taken from reference TRBV19 and TRBJ1-1): DGGITQSPKYLFRKEGQNVTLSCEQNLNHDAMYWYRQDPGQGLRLIYYSQIVNDFQKGDIAEGYSVSREKKESFPLTVTSAQKNPTAFYLCASSIDWEGEAFFGQGTRLTVV.

V gene TRBV21-1 combines with J gene TRBJ2-1; no DNA check was done on the table's D call, TRBD2. TRBV21-1 has pseudogene status. The CDR3 sequence is 14 residues long. CDR3 DNA sequence: TGTGCCGGAGAGAGAGTTCCCCTCTACAATGAGCAGTTCTTC. Protein product: CAGERVPLYNEQFF.

The genes are TRBV6-2 or TRBV6-3 and TRBJ2-3; 8 nucleotides match TRBD2. The CDR3 has 14 amino acids. V was clipped by 5 bases and J by 5 bases; unmatched bases: 6. From germline, CDR1 is MNHEY and CDR2 SVGEGT. In nucleotides, the CDR3 is TGTGCCAGCAGTCGACGGCGGGAGGTAGATACGCAGTATTTT. Amino acids: CASSRRREVDTQYF.

The V gene is TRBV10-2, the J gene TRBJ1-1, with 7 nucleotides matching TRBD1. Trimming at V came to 7 bases and at J to 0 bases, leaving 8 bases not matched to a gene. CDR3 length: 15 amino acids. Germline CDR1 is WSHSY and CDR2 is SAAADI. CDR3 region: CASTGTALLNTEAFF. As DNA, the CDR3 is TGCGCCAGCACTGGGACAGCCCTATTGAACACTGAAGCTTTCTTT.

This sequence joins TRBV13 and TRBJ1-1, with TRBD1 as a possible D gene (6 bases). V lost 1 base, J lost 4 bases, and 13 bases lay in between. CDR3 length: 15 amino acids. Germline CDR1 reads PRHDT; CDR2 reads FYEKMQ (reference sequence). CDR3 sequence: CASSLVGGGSTEAFF. The CDR3 region has the DNA TGTGCCAGCAGCTTAGTAGGGGGAGGTTCCACTGAAGCTTTCTTT.

This clone appeared once. The chain recombines TRBV9 with TRBJ2-1, with 10 bases that match TRBD2. CDR1 SGDLS and CDR2 YYNGEE come from the germline V gene. The CDR3 runs 16 residues. V shed 0 bases, J shed 4 bases, and the junction held 4 bases outside the gene matches. CDR3 loop: CASSVEGSGGYNEQFF. The CDR3 DNA reads as TGTGCCAGCAGCGTAGAAGGTAGCGGGGGGTACAATGAGCAGTTCTTC.

The gene calls are TRBV4-3 and TRBJ2-3, with TRBD2 matching over 8 bases. After removal of 4 bases from V and 2 bases from J, the junction contained 11 bases not matched to a gene. Germline CDR1 and CDR2: LGHNA and YSLEER. The CDR3 extends over 17 amino acids. The CDR3 nucleotides read TGCGCCAGCAGCCGGTCCCCCGCCGGGGGGGCCACAGATACGCAGTATTTT. Protein sequence: CASSRSPAGGATDTQYF.